This T cell receptor beta chain comes out of a study of Tregs in tolerant kidney transplant recipients. Thawed PBMCs were FACS-sorted into unstimulated CD4+CD25+CD127- regulatory T cells, CD4+CD25- non-regulatory cells, CD4 and CD8 cells. About this clone itself: The antigen is unknown.

General study points: Few patients were studied, so findings need validation in larger groups. This study did not directly address biological reproducibility. The most relevant donor-specific Treg TCRbeta repertoire apparently came from expansion with activated donor B cells.

Losses at the gene ends were 2 bases for V and 7 bases for J; bases not matched to a gene: 8. The V gene's germline CDR1 is SGHRS and CDR2 YFSETQ. The CDR3 spans 15 residues. Only in-frame clones appear in the TCRdb table, and some are missing; sequencing was by immunoSEQ multiplex PCR. This sample has about 240,000 clones; around 82% occur once, and the top ten carry around 0.61%. Sequencing was done on a sample of CD4+ T cells from blood. The chain combines TRBV5-1 with TRBJ1-2; 10 positions match TRBD1. This receptor was identified in a human donor in good health. For the CDR3, the DNA is TGCGCCAGCAGCTTCAGACAGGGGGCCAATTCTGGCTACACCTTC. This encodes CASSFRQGANSGYTF. The full variable domain, completed using reference TRBV5-1 and TRBJ1-2, is KAGVTQTPRYLIKTRGQQVTLSCSPISGHRSVSWYQQTPGQGLQFLFEYFSETQRNKGNFPGRFSGRQFSNSRSEMNVSTLELGDSALYLCASSFRQGANSGYTFGSGTRLTVV.